This is a list of T cell receptor beta chains from one sample in a study of molecular identifiers for immune sequencing clone quantification. Each CDR3 protein gets one entry after TCRdb re-called the PCR reads with MiXCR. This table has about half a million distinct CDR3 sequences, around 23% appearing once. Sequences were obtained from naive CD8+ T cells from blood, with Jurkat cell RNA spiked in. The receptors originated from a human donor in good health. Some libraries in this study had Jurkat cell RNA spiked in. Each CDR3 is given with its conserved first and last residue. The D gene is left open where the match is weak. A clone size is listed for some rows: how often the clone was seen (once, few, many), or a class if it is expanded.

j_gene,d_gene,abundance,v_gene,CDR3aa,CDR3nt
TRBJ2-7,-,few,TRBV6-6,CAAGSHGYEQYF,TGTGCCGCTGGGTCCCACGGGTACGAGCAGTACTTC
TRBJ2-3,TRBD2,-,TRBV6-2/TRBV6-3,CASSYGGPAGGPRGTDTQYF,TGTGCCAGCAGTTACGGGGGTCCAGCGGGGGGGCCCCGTGGCACAGATACGCAGTATTTT
TRBJ2-5,-,-,TRBV6-6,CASGYPALAPETQYF,TGTGCCAGCGGTTACCCGGCACTAGCCCCAGAGACCCAGTACTTC
TRBJ2-1,TRBD2,-,TRBV3-1,CAGSSRLAVEQFF,TGTGCCGGCAGCTCTCGACTAGCGGTTGAGCAGTTCTTC
TRBJ2-3,TRBD2,few,TRBV5-1,CASSLIGTSGSSGTDTQYF,TGCGCCAGCAGCTTGATTGGGACTAGCGGGAGTAGTGGCACAGATACGCAGTATTTT
TRBJ2-2,-,once,TRBV12-3/TRBV12-4,CASRRGVGELFF,TGTGCCAGCAGGAGGGGCGTCGGGGAGCTGTTTTTT
TRBJ2-7,-,-,TRBV4-1,CASSQVAARAYEQYF,TGCGCCAGCAGCCAAGTAGCGGCACGAGCCTACGAGCAGTACTTC
TRBJ1-1,-,many,TRBV7-9,CASSLGVGLDTEAFF,TGTGCCAGCAGCTTAGGTGTGGGGCTGGACACTGAAGCTTTCTTT
TRBJ2-3,TRBD2,few,TRBV29-1,CSVGLADTDTQYF,TGCAGCGTTGGACTAGCGGACACAGATACGCAGTATTTT
TRBJ1-5,-,many,TRBV6-2/TRBV6-3,CASSYGQSRNQPQHF,TGTGCCAGCAGTTACGGACAGTCTAGGAATCAGCCCCAGCATTTT
TRBJ2-7,TRBD2,many,TRBV9,CASSVAPGTNYEQYF,TGTGCCAGCAGCGTAGCGCCCGGGACTAACTACGAGCAGTACTTC
TRBJ2-3,TRBD1,few,TRBV24-1,CATSELRQGPWYF,TGTGCCACCAGTGAACTCAGACAGGGCCCCTGGTATTTT
TRBJ2-1,TRBD2,many,TRBV2,CASTEPRTSGGYNEQFF,TGTGCCAGCACCGAACCCAGGACTAGCGGAGGCTACAATGAGCAGTTCTTC
TRBJ2-6,-,-,TRBV6-2/TRBV6-3,CASNYGKVTSSGANVLTF,TGTGCCAGCAATTACGGAAAAGTCACAAGCTCTGGGGCCAACGTCCTGACTTTC
TRBJ2-1,-,few,TRBV20-1,CSARADLSSYNEQFF,TGCAGTGCTAGGGCCGACTTGAGCTCCTACAATGAGCAGTTCTTC
TRBJ2-6,-,few,TRBV27,CASTLAGSVGTRNSGANVLTF,TGTGCCAGCACCTTGGCAGGGAGTGTCGGGACTCGAAACTCTGGGGCCAACGTCCTGACTTTC
TRBJ2-3,TRBD2,few,TRBV11-2,CASSSTSGGTTDTQYF,TGTGCCAGCAGCTCAACTAGCGGGGGAACCACAGATACGCAGTATTTT
TRBJ2-3,-,many,TRBV9,CASSPRTSTDTQYF,TGTGCCAGCAGCCCAAGGACTAGCACAGATACGCAGTATTTT
TRBJ2-3,TRBD2,few,TRBV27,CASSLGIAGGDTQYF,TGTGCCAGCAGTTTAGGGATAGCGGGAGGAGATACGCAGTATTTT
TRBJ2-4,-,-,TRBV4-3,CASSQDALFGTQYF,TGCGCCAGCAGCCAAGACGCGTTGTTTGGCACTCAGTACTTC
TRBJ2-7,-,many,TRBV6-6,CASSYSVEQYF,TGTGCCAGCAGTTACTCCGTGGAGCAGTACTTC
TRBJ2-3,TRBD2,many,TRBV7-9,CASSPSGSSTDTQYF,TGTGCCAGCAGCCCTAGCGGTTCTAGCACAGATACGCAGTATTTT
TRBJ1-5,-,few,TRBV19,CASTEVLSNQPQHF,TGTGCCAGTACTGAGGTTCTTAGCAATCAGCCCCAGCATTTT
TRBJ2-7,TRBD1,-,TRBV5-8,CASSINRDSYEQYF,TGTGCCAGCAGCATCAACCGGGACAGCTACGAGCAGTACTTC